These 9 T cell receptor beta chains were sequenced from one sample in a study of cytotoxic CD8 clonotypes in ibrutinib-treated CLL. Clones were read by immunoSEQ multiplex PCR, and TCRdb kept only the in-frame ones, dropping some. Of 50,000 to 65,000 clones in the sample, approximately 71% were seen once. The sample was PBMCs, taken after 12 months of ibrutinib treatment. All receptors derive from a human donor with chronic lymphocytic leukemia.

This clone has a handful of counts. The chain joins TRBV4-2 to TRBJ1-5, with 7 nucleotides matching TRBD1. Germline trimming cut 1 base from V and 6 bases from J; bases unmatched to any gene: 6. Germline CDR1 LGHNA, CDR2 YNFKEQ. This CDR3 contains 15 residues. CDR3 residues: CASSQVETGRQPQHF. CDR3 DNA sequence: TGTGCCAGCAGCCAAGTGGAGACAGGGCGTCAGCCCCAGCATTTT.

The chain couples TRBV7-9 to TRBJ2-3; perhaps TRBD2 as D (6 bases). CDR3 length: 15 amino acids. The V end was cut by 3 bases, the J end by 2 bases, with 12 bases between. Germline CDR1 reads SEHNR; CDR2 reads FQNEAQ (reference sequence). CDR3 nucleotide sequence: TGTGCCAGCAGCTTCTTAGGCGGGGCCACAGATACGCAGTATTTT. This sequence encodes CASSFLGGATDTQYF. Full variable domain (rest looked up from reference TRBV7-9 and TRBJ2-3): DTGVSQNPRHKITKRGQNVTFRCDPISEHNRLYWYRQTLGQGPEFLTYFQNEAQLEKSRLLSDRFSAERPKGSFSTLEIQRTEQGDSAMYLCASSFLGGATDTQYFGPGTRLTVL.

The gene calls are TRBV15 and TRBJ1-3; no clear D gene. The CDR3 has 16 amino acids. The germline gives CDR1 LNHNV, CDR2 YYDKDF (reference sequence). Trimming pared 0 bases from V and 0 bases from J, leaving 9 bases between. CDR3 loop: CATSRDPTDSGNTIYF. The CDR3 nucleotides read TGTGCCACCAGCAGAGACCCCACGGACTCTGGAAACACCATATATTTT.

The chain carries TRBV7-9 and TRBJ1-4; D unresolved. The germline gives CDR1 SEHNR, CDR2 FQNEAQ (reference sequence). The germline V and J ends were trimmed by 1 base and 8 bases, with 11 bases remaining between them. CDR3 length: 14 residues. CDR3: CASSLDRRQEKLFF. CDR3 bases: TGTGCCAGCAGCTTAGATCGGCGGCAAGAAAAACTGTTTTTT.

This clone was seen once. The chain employs TRBV5-1 and TRBJ2-7, with 8 bases lining up with TRBD2. Trimming took 4 bases from V and 0 from J; bases not matched to a gene: 12. Germline lookup yields CDR1 SGHRS and CDR2 YFSETQ. The CDR3 covers 17 residues. Written as DNA, the CDR3 is TGCGCCAGCAGCCCTGGGAGCCTAGCGGGCGCCTCCTACGAGCAGTACTTC. Translated, it gives CASSPGSLAGASYEQYF.

V usage is TRBV5-4 and J usage is TRBJ2-7, with 8 bases aligning to TRBD1. The germline V gene encodes CDR1 SGHNT and CDR2 YYREEE (reference sequence). The length of the CDR3 is 13 residues. V lost 6 bases to trimming and J lost 6 bases; unmatched junction nucleotides: 8. CDR3 coding DNA: TGTGCCAGCAACCAACGGACAGGGTCCGAGCAGTACTTC. This translates into CASNQRTGSEQYF. Full variable domain (remainder filled in from reference TRBV5-4 and TRBJ2-7): ETGVTQSPTHLIKTRGQQVTLRCSSQSGHNTVSWYQQALGQGPQFIFQYYREEENGRGNFPPRFSGLQFPNYSSELNVNALELDDSALYLCASNQRTGSEQYFGPGTRLTVT.

The chain carries TRBV13 and TRBJ2-1; the match to TRBD2 covers 13 bases. Germline CDR1 PRHDT, CDR2 FYEKMQ (reference sequence). The CDR3 runs to 20 residues. V lost 2 bases to trimming and J lost 1 base; unmatched junction nucleotides: 11. CDR3 bases: TGTGCCAGCAGCTTATACTCCCGGACTAGCGGGAGAAGTTCCTACAATGAGCAGTTCTTC. Its translation is CASSLYSRTSGRSSYNEQFF.

The chain employs TRBV7-2 and TRBJ1-2; D possibly corresponds to TRBD1 (5 bases). CDR3 size: 18 residues. Germline V gene sequence: CDR1 SGHTA, CDR2 FQGNSA. V was shortened by 2 bases and J by 4 bases, with 23 bases between the two germline ends. The CDR3 DNA reads as TGTGCCAGCAGCTTAAGCGACGACCTTGGGGCCGCGAGCTATGGCTACACCTTC. Encoded protein: CASSLSDDLGAASYGYTF.

The chain couples TRBV28 to TRBJ1-5, with 7 bases lining up with TRBD1. After removal of 8 bases from V and 4 bases from J, the junction contained 2 bases not matched to a gene. This CDR3 is 12 amino acids long. Per germline, CDR1 MDHEN and CDR2 SYDVKM. The CDR3 region has the DNA TGTGCCAGCGGGACAGAGAATCAGCCCCAGCATTTT. Translating it yields CASGTENQPQHF.